This TCR beta chain was sequenced during a study of blood T cell repertoires in COVID-19. About the study: Samples representing acute and convalescent COVID-19 were sourced from the United States, Italy and Spain. The analysed material was cDNA or gDNA that came from T cells, B-cell-depleted T cells, or PBMCs.

How the authors handled the data: Estimated nucleated cell counts came from reference gene primer amplification. This table comes from immunoSEQ multiplex PCR, and its TCRdb copy is limited to in-frame clones, with some not included. The V and J calls and clone size were taken over from that table, and D and trimming were inferred from the DNA. Found here are around 13,000 clones, under 90% of them singletons; the top ten hold approximately 24%. The TCR sequence derives from a woman aged 55-70 years with acute or convalescent COVID-19. The sample was peripheral blood.

Here the CDR3 DNA reads TGTGCCAGCAGTGACCTGGGACAGGCTAACAATGAGCAGTTCTTC. Translated, it gives CASSDLGQANNEQFF. The V call is TRBV6-4, the J call TRBJ2-1, with 8 bases matching TRBD1. The CDR3 runs to 15 residues. Germline CDR1 and CDR2: MRHNA and SNTAGT. The V segment lost 2 bases and the J segment 5 bases; nucleotides outside the gene matches: 5.